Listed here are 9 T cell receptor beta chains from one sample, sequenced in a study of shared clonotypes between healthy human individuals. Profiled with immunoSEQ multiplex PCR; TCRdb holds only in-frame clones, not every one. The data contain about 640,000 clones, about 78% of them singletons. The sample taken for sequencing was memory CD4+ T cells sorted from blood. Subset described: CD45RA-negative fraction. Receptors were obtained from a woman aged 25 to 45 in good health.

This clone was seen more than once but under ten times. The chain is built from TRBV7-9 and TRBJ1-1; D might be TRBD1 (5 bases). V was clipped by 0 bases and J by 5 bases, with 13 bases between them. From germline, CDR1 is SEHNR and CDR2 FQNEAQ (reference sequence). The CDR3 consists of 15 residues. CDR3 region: CASSLAIGQTTEAFF. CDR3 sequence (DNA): TGTGCCAGCAGCTTAGCGATAGGACAAACAACTGAAGCTTTCTTT.

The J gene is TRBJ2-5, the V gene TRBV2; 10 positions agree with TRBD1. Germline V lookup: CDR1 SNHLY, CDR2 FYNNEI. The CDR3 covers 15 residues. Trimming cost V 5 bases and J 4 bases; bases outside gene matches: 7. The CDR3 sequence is CASSSTGGLRETQYF. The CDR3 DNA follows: TGTGCCAGCAGTTCGACAGGGGGCCTAAGAGAGACCCAGTACTTC.

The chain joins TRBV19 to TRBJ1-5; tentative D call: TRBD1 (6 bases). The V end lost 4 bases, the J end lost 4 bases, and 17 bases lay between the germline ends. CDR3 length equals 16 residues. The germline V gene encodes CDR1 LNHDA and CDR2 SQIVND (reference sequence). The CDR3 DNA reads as TGTGCCAGTAGTACCCAAGGGGGGGCGGAAAATCAGCCCCAGCATTTT. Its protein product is CASSTQGGAENQPQHF. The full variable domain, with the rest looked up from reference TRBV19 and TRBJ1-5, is DGGITQSPKYLFRKEGQNVTLSCEQNLNHDAMYWYRQDPGQGLRLIYYSQIVNDFQKGDIAEGYSVSREKKESFPLTVTSAQKNPTAFYLCASSTQGGAENQPQHFGDGTRLSIL.

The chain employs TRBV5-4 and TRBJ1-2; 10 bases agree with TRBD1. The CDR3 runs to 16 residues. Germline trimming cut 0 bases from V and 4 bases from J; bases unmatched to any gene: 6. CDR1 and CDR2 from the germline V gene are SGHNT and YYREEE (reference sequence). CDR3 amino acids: CASSLGTGGSGYGYTF. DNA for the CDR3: TGTGCCAGCAGCTTGGGGACAGGGGGTTCGGGCTATGGCTACACCTTC.

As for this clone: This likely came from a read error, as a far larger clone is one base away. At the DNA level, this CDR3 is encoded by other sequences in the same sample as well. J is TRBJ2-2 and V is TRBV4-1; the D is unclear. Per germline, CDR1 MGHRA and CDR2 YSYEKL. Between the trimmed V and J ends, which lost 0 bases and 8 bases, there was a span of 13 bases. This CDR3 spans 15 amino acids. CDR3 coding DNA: TGCGCCAGCAGCCAAGAAGGTGGCTTGATGGGGGAGCTGTTTTTT. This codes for CASSQEGGLMGELFF.

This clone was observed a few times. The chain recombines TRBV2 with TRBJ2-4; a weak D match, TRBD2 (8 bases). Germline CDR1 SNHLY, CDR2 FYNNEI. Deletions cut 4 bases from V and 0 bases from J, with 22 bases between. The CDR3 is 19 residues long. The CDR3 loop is CASSGGTAGESIAKNIQYF. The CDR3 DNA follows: TGTGCCAGCAGTGGAGGGACAGCGGGAGAATCCATAGCCAAAAACATTCAGTACTTC.

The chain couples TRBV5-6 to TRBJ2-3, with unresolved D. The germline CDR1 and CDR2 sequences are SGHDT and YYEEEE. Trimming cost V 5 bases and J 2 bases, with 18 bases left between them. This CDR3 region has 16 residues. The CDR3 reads CASRRRQGFNTDTQYF. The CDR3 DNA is TGTGCCAGCAGGCGCCGCCAAGGGTTTAACACAGATACGCAGTATTTT.

As DNA, the CDR3 is TGTGCCACAGGCTTTAACTACGAGCAGTACTTC. This sequence encodes CATGFNYEQYF. The gene calls are TRBV19 and TRBJ2-7; no clear D. V dropped 10 bases and J dropped 3 bases, with 10 bases sitting between them. The CDR3 length is 11 residues. Germline V gives CDR1 LNHDA, CDR2 SQIVND (reference sequence).

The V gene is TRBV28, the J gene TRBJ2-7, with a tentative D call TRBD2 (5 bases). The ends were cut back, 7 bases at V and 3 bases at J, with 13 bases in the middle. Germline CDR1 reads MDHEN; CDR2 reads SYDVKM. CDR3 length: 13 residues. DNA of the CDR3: TGTGCCAGCAAAAGACCACTAGTCTACGAGCAGTACTTC. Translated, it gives CASKRPLVYEQYF. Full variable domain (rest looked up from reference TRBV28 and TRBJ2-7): DVKVTQSSRYLVKRTGEKVFLECVQDMDHENMFWYRQDPGLGLRLIYFSYDVKMKEKGDIPEGYSVSREKKERFSLILESASTNQTSMYLCASKRPLVYEQYFGPGTRLTVT.